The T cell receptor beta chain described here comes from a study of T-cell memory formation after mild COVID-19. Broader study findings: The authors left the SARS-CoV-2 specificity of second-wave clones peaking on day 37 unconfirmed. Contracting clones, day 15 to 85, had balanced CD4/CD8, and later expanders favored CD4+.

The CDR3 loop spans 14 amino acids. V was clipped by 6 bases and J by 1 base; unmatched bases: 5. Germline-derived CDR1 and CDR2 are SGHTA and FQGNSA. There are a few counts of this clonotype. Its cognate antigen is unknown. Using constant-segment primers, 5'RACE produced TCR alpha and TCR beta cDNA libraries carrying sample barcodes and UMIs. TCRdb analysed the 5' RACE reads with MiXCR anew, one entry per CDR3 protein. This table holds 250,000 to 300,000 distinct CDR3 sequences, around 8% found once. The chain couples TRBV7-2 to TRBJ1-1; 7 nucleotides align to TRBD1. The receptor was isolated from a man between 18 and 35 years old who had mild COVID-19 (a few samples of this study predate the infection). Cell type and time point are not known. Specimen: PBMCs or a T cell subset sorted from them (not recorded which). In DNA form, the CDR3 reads TGTGCCAGCAGGCCCAGACAGGGGAACACTGAAGCTTTCTTT. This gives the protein CASRPRQGNTEAFF.